One T cell receptor beta chain is described in this entry. The antigen remains unidentified. The CDR3 consists of 13 residues. The V gene's germline CDR1 is KGHSH and CDR2 LQKENI. Trimming shortened V by 4 bases and J by 4 bases, and 10 bases separated the two germline ends. Primers for the PCR totalled 60 Vbeta and 13 Jbeta. Clones were sequenced by immunoSEQ multiplex PCR, and TCRdb holds only the in-frame ones, with some missing. Its clone listing holds some 44,000 clones. The data belong to a study of cytomegalovirus exposure and HLA in healthy donors. Whole-study results and caveats: Links to common viral pathogens appeared, in a later analysis, for several of the most significant clusters. Among the sequence variants, a highly shared cluster was likely an artifact of sequencing. Despite most TCR sequences being rare, some public TCRs occurred in many donors. Association of a missense DCLRE1C variant with TCR beta V- and J-gene trimming was reported in a later analysis.

The clonotype comes from a woman in her twenties or thirties in good health and CMV-seronegative. The chain uses TRBV18 and TRBJ1-2; no clear D gene. What was sequenced was PBMCs. CDR3 region: CASSQGEGYGYTF. DNA of the CDR3: TGTGCCAGCTCACAGGGCGAGGGCTATGGCTACACCTTC. Supplemented by reference TRBV18 and TRBJ1-2, the full variable domain reads NAGVMQNPRHLVRRRGQEARLRCSPMKGHSHVYWYRQLPEEGLKFMVYLQKENIIDESGMPKERFSAEFPKEGPSILRIQQVVRGDSAAYFCASSQGEGYGYTFGSGTRLTVV.